The 32 T cell receptor beta chains given below trace back to one sample, sequenced in a study of T cell responses to AZD1222 COVID-19 vaccine. Method: immunoSEQ multiplex PCR; TCRdb's copy keeps in-frame clones and lacks some. The sample shows 150,000 or so clones, about 92% of them seen only once. The sample here was peripheral blood, taken 28 days after the second AZD1222 dose. These TCRs come from an adult who received the AZD1222 COVID-19 vaccine.

This rearrangement joins TRBV20-1 to TRBJ2-7; unclear D gene. Trimming cost V 6 bases and J 5 bases, with 11 bases left between them. The CDR3 extends over 11 amino acids. Germline CDR1 and CDR2: DFQATT and SNEGSKA (reference sequence). The CDR3 region has the DNA TGCAGTGCCACAAAAGAGGACGAGCAGTACTTC. Its translation: CSATKEDEQYF.

The rearrangement links TRBV7-9 to TRBJ2-3, with D tentatively TRBD1 (6 bases). CDR1 and CDR2 (germline): SEHNR, FQNEAQ (reference sequence). V was clipped by 5 bases and J by 1 base, with 19 bases between them. The CDR3 runs to 17 residues. CDR3 DNA: TGTGCCAGCAGCATCCGTGCGGGCAGGGGACGCACAGATACGCAGTATTTT. It encodes CASSIRAGRGRTDTQYF.

V and J are TRBV12-3 or TRBV12-4 and TRBJ1-2, with D unresolved. The CDR3 sequence is 12 residues long. V was pared by 4 bases and J by 4 bases, with 7 bases between. Written as DNA, the CDR3 is TGTGCCAGCAGTTCCGACCCCTATGGCTACACCTTC. This gives the protein CASSSDPYGYTF.

The chain employs TRBV5-1 and TRBJ2-7; 14 bases are shared with TRBD2. J lost 9 bases, V lost 4 bases, and 15 bases had no gene match. The CDR3 length is 17 residues. Germline V lookup: CDR1 SGHRS, CDR2 YFSETQ. CDR3 sequence reads: CASSERPGTSGGLRQYF. The CDR3 DNA is TGCGCCAGCAGCGAACGACCCGGGACTAGCGGGGGTCTTAGGCAGTACTTC.

This clone appeared a single time. The CDR3 DNA reads TGCGCCAGCAGTCCCGAGGGGGCACCCCTCCACTTT. It yields the protein CASSPEGAPLHF. This chain joins TRBV5-1 and TRBJ1-6; D is perhaps TRBD1 (6 bases). The CDR3 consists of 12 residues. The V gene's germline CDR1 is SGHRS and CDR2 YFSETQ. The ends were cut back, 5 bases at V and 11 bases at J, with 11 bases in the middle.

This clone was seen only a few times. The chain joins TRBV30 to TRBJ2-5; 14 bases fit TRBD2. Germline V gene lookup returns CDR1 GTSNPN and CDR2 SVGIG (reference sequence). V was pared by 5 bases and J by 5 bases, with 7 bases of the junction left unmatched. The CDR3 contains 15 residues. The CDR3: CAWGTSGGLGETQYF. DNA for the CDR3: TGTGCCTGGGGGACTAGCGGGGGTCTCGGGGAGACCCAGTACTTC.

The rearrangement joins TRBV30 to TRBJ2-1; the D is unclear. The CDR3 consists of 11 residues. Trimming removed 0 bases at V and 8 bases at J, with 5 bases between. Germline V lookup: CDR1 GTSNPN, CDR2 SVGIG (reference sequence). In DNA, the CDR3 is TGTGCCTGGAGTGTGAAGCATGAGCAGTTCTTC. This gives the protein CAWSVKHEQFF.

The rearrangement uses TRBV7-2 and TRBJ1-3; unclear D gene. This CDR3 region has 13 residues. Per germline, CDR1 SGHTA and CDR2 FQGNSA. V lost 6 bases and J 3 bases, leaving 9 bases between the germline ends. The CDR3 bases are TGTGCCAGCAGGCCAATAAGTGGAAACACCATATATTTT. Protein: CASRPISGNTIYF.

The V call is TRBV6-6, the J call TRBJ1-5; 11 positions agree with TRBD1. V lost 3 bases, J lost 6 bases, and 4 bases stayed unmatched. Germline V gene data show CDR1 as MNHNY and CDR2 as SVGAGI (reference sequence). The CDR3 totals 15 residues. CDR3 DNA: TGTGCCAGCAGTTATGGGACAGGGGGAGGTCAGCCCCAGCATTTT. Translation: CASSYGTGGGQPQHF.

The V and J genes are TRBV6-5 and TRBJ2-3; D gene uncertain. V was shortened by 0 bases and J by 0 bases, with 7 bases between the two germline ends. Germline V gene lookup returns CDR1 MNHEY and CDR2 SVGAGI. This CDR3 has 15 amino acids. In DNA form, the CDR3 reads TGTGCCAGCAGTTACTCCCGACCCAGCACAGATACGCAGTATTTT. As protein: CASSYSRPSTDTQYF.

V is TRBV5-1 and J is TRBJ1-4; 7 nucleotides align to TRBD1. V dropped 5 bases and J dropped 2; count of bases not matched to a gene: 9. The CDR3 is made up of 16 amino acids. The V gene's germline CDR1 is SGHRS and CDR2 YFSETQ. The CDR3 DNA is TGCGCCAGCAGAAGCGGAGGGACAGCTACTAATGAAAAACTGTTTTTT. Translation: CASRSGGTATNEKLFF.

This chain uses TRBV21-1 with TRBJ2-1. TRBV21-1 is marked as a pseudogene. The CDR3 length is 12 residues. The CDR3 nucleotides read TGTGCCAGCAGCATTGGGAATAATGAGCAGTTCTTC. Its translation: CASSIGNNEQFF.

This clone was picked up one time. J is TRBJ2-5 and V is TRBV5-1; 7 bases agree with TRBD1. The germline gives CDR1 SGHRS, CDR2 YFSETQ. CDR3 length: 15 residues. The J segment lost 2 bases and the V segment lost 4 bases, leaving 8 bases of the junction unmatched. CDR3 region: CASSPGTEYQETQYF. The CDR3 bases are TGCGCCAGCAGCCCCGGGACAGAGTATCAAGAGACCCAGTACTTC.

This sequence joins TRBV27 and TRBJ1-2; 7 bases line up with TRBD1. V lost 8 bases to trimming and J lost 1 base; unmatched junction nucleotides: 7. The germline CDR1 and CDR2 sequences are MNHEY and SMNVEV (reference sequence). The CDR3 is 14 amino acids. This CDR3 reads CASGRQGDNYGYTF. CDR3 DNA: TGTGCCAGCGGCCGGCAGGGGGATAACTATGGCTACACCTTC.

The DNA for the CDR3 is TGTGCCAGCAGCTTAGCACAGGGACTAGCGGGCAATGAGCAGTTCTTC. This gives the protein CASSLAQGLAGNEQFF. The chain carries TRBV7-3 and TRBJ2-1; 12 bases are a match to TRBD2. V shed 2 bases and J 6 bases; nucleotides not matched to a gene: 5. This CDR3 is 16 amino acids long. Germline loops: CDR1 SGHTA, CDR2 FQGTGA. The full variable domain, its missing parts supplied by reference TRBV7-3 and TRBJ2-1, is GAGVSQTPSNKVTEKGKYVELRCDPISGHTALYWYRQSLGQGPEFLIYFQGTGAADDSGLPNDRFFAVRPEGSVSTLKIQRTERGDSAVYLCASSLAQGLAGNEQFFGPGTRLTVL.

This clone was counted a single time. The chain carries TRBV28 and TRBJ1-5; 7 bases map to TRBD1. Germline lookup yields CDR1 MDHEN and CDR2 SYDVKM. This CDR3 spans 16 amino acids. The ends lost 8 bases at V and 5 bases at J; junction bases unmatched: 15. CDR3 in DNA: TGTGCCAGCCTTCACACCCGAGGACAGGATCATCAGCCCCAGCATTTT. Amino acid sequence: CASLHTRGQDHQPQHF.

V and J are TRBV11-2 and TRBJ2-5, with 9 bases matching TRBD2. With 2 bases clipped from V and 3 bases from J, the junction kept 4 bases outside the gene matches. CDR1 SGHAT and CDR2 FQNNGV come from the germline V gene. CDR3 length: 15 residues. The CDR3 region is CASSLPGLAKETQYF. In DNA form, the CDR3 reads TGTGCCAGCAGCTTACCGGGACTAGCAAAAGAGACCCAGTACTTC.

This chain uses TRBV4-1 with TRBJ1-5; no definite D call. Germline values: CDR1 MGHRA, CDR2 YSYEKL. CDR3 length: 15 residues. V gave up 1 base and J gave up 2 bases, with 9 bases separating them. This CDR3 reads CASSQVGLRNQPQHF. The DNA for the CDR3 is TGCGCCAGCAGCCAAGTAGGACTGCGCAATCAGCCCCAGCATTTT.

This sequence joins TRBV6-5 and TRBJ2-5; no firm D call. The CDR3 runs to 14 residues. The V gene lost 6 bases and the J gene lost 7 bases, with 18 bases spanning the gap. CDR1 and CDR2 (germline): MNHEY, SVGAGI. The CDR3 here is CASRTDSSGSTQYF. The CDR3 coding sequence is TGTGCCAGCAGAACGGATAGTAGTGGGTCGACCCAGTACTTC.

The chain combines TRBV27 with TRBJ2-2, with TRBD2 matching over 10 bases. The germline CDR1 and CDR2 sequences are MNHEY and SMNVEV (reference sequence). The length of the CDR3 is 15 residues. V lost 4 bases to trimming and J lost 3 bases; unmatched junction nucleotides: 2. The CDR3 DNA is TGTGCCAGCAGTTCAAGCGGGAGGGACACCGGGGAGCTGTTTTTT. Translated: CASSSSGRDTGELFF.

This chain links TRBV18 with TRBJ1-2, with 8 positions matching TRBD1. The CDR3 sequence is 14 residues long. Germline assignment: CDR1 KGHSH and CDR2 LQKENI. The J segment lost 4 bases and the V segment lost 4 bases, leaving 5 bases of the junction unmatched. The CDR3 reads CASSLDRVGYGYTF. For the CDR3, the DNA is TGTGCCAGCTCACTGGACAGGGTGGGCTATGGCTACACCTTC.

V usage is TRBV5-6 and J usage is TRBJ1-3, with 7 positions matching TRBD1. CDR3 size: 16 residues. Germline CDR1 SGHDT, CDR2 YYEEEE. The junction had 11 bases not matched to a gene; V was cut back by 6 bases and J by 2 bases. The CDR3 DNA reads as TGTGCCAGCACCGGGACAGCGCGGGACCCTGGAAACACCATATATTTT. Its translation is CASTGTARDPGNTIYF.

The chain links TRBV4-3 to TRBJ2-2; 9 nucleotides agree with TRBD2. CDR1 is LGHNA and CDR2 is YSLEER in the germline V gene. The ends lost 1 base at V and 5 bases at J; junction bases unmatched: 5. This CDR3 region has 16 residues. CDR3 amino acids: CASSQAGGRVTGELFF. The CDR3 region has the DNA TGCGCCAGCAGCCAAGCGGGCGGGAGGGTTACCGGGGAGCTGTTTTTT.

The rearrangement uses TRBV9 and TRBJ2-2; 7 nucleotides line up with TRBD1. Germline CDR1 SGDLS, CDR2 YYNGEE. The CDR3 has 15 amino acids. The trim removed 3 bases at V and 3 bases at J, leaving 5 bases unmatched. CDR3 DNA: TGTGCCAGCAGCGGAGCCAGGGGGTACACCGGGGAGCTGTTTTTT. Its protein is CASSGARGYTGELFF.

The chain joins TRBV5-1 to TRBJ1-3; D gene ambiguous. Trimming stripped 0 bases from V and 3 bases from J, with 4 bases between. CDR1 and CDR2 from the germline V gene are SGHRS and YFSETQ. This CDR3 comprises 13 residues. The CDR3 DNA is TGCGCCAGCAGCTTGGGTGGTGGAAACACCATATATTTT. Translated: CASSLGGGNTIYF.

This chain connects TRBV14 to TRBJ2-1; D is unresolved. V was clipped by 1 base and J by 3 bases, with 7 bases between them. This CDR3 comprises 14 residues. CDR1 is SGHDN and CDR2 is FVKESK in the germline V gene. As DNA, the CDR3 is TGTGCCAGCAGCCAAGTGGGTTACTACAATGAGCAGTTCTTC. This codes for CASSQVGYYNEQFF.

The rearrangement uses TRBV6-5 and TRBJ1-2; D possibly corresponds to TRBD1 (6 bases). Germline-derived CDR1 and CDR2 are MNHEY and SVGAGI. The CDR3 runs to 15 residues. Trimming shortened V by 11 bases and J by 7 bases, and 26 bases separated the two germline ends. CDR3 region: CARITSGGRGGGYTF. CDR3 coding DNA: TGTGCCCGCATAACCTCGGGGGGGCGAGGGGGTGGCTACACCTTC.

This chain connects TRBV6-1 to TRBJ1-5; tentative D call: TRBD1 (5 bases). Germline loops: CDR1 MNHNS, CDR2 SASEGT. This CDR3 comprises 18 residues. Trimming took off 3 bases at V and 9 bases at J, with 27 bases between the two ends. CDR3 sequence reads: CASSEVYAGGKYSWPQHF. The CDR3 region has the DNA TGTGCCAGCAGTGAGGTTTATGCGGGGGGAAAGTATTCTTGGCCCCAGCATTTT.

The rearrangement links TRBV30 to TRBJ1-2, with D maybe TRBD1 (6 bases). Germline V gene sequence: CDR1 GTSNPN, CDR2 SVGIG (reference sequence). V lost 2 bases to trimming and J lost 4 bases, with 8 bases between them. The CDR3 has 12 residues. CDR3 loop: CAWSPQGYGYTF. The CDR3, as DNA: TGTGCCTGGAGTCCACAGGGCTATGGCTACACCTTC.

The chain employs TRBV6-5 and TRBJ2-1; 9 bases line up with TRBD1. After removal of 4 bases from V and 14 bases from J, the junction contained 9 bases not matched to a gene. The CDR3 sequence is 13 residues long. Germline V lookup: CDR1 MNHEY, CDR2 SVGAGI. The CDR3 DNA is TGTGCCAGCAGTTCAGTTTCAGGGACAGGGAAGTTCTTC. Its protein product is CASSSVSGTGKFF.

This clone appeared once. V gene TRBV19 combines with J gene TRBJ2-7; D might be TRBD1 (7 bases). Germline assignment: CDR1 LNHDA and CDR2 SQIVND (reference sequence). The ends were cut back, 9 bases at V and 2 bases at J, with 11 bases in the middle. The CDR3 runs to 12 residues. Written as DNA, the CDR3 is TGTGCCAGCCAGGGGGGCACCTACGAGCAGTACTTC. Translated, it gives CASQGGTYEQYF.

J is TRBJ1-5 and V is TRBV18, with D uncertain. Per germline, CDR1 KGHSH and CDR2 LQKENI. The CDR3 consists of 16 residues. V dropped 2 bases and J dropped 0 bases, with 11 bases sitting between them. CDR3 region: CASSPRPRDSNQPQHF. The CDR3, as DNA: TGTGCCAGCTCACCAAGGCCGCGAGATAGCAATCAGCCCCAGCATTTT.